This is a list of T cell receptor beta chains from one sample in a study of blood T cell repertoires in COVID-19. The assay was immunoSEQ multiplex PCR, and TCRdb's table has in-frame clones only and misses some. The data hold about 120,000 clones, with roughly four fifths observed a single time. Sequenced material: peripheral blood. These receptors were obtained from a man aged 50 or older with acute or convalescent COVID-19. CDR3s include the opening cysteine and the closing phenylalanine or tryptophan. The order of the fields is J gene, D gene, V gene, clone size, CDR3 protein, CDR3 DNA. D genes are given only for firm matches. Some rows have no size entry. The others give once, few or many, or a class for an expanded clone.

j_gene: TRBJ1-5
d_gene: .
v_gene: TRBV6-5
abundance: .
CDR3aa: CASSQGWNQPQHF
CDR3nt: TGTGCCAGCAGTCAGGGATGGAATCAGCCCCAGCATTTT

j_gene: TRBJ1-2
d_gene: .
v_gene: TRBV10-2
abundance: .
CDR3aa: CASSEGSNYGYTF
CDR3nt: TGCGCCAGCAGTGAAGGGAGTAACTATGGCTACACCTTC

j_gene: TRBJ1-1
d_gene: .
v_gene: TRBV19
abundance: .
CDR3aa: CASTSRHLNTEAFF
CDR3nt: TGTGCCAGTACTAGCAGACACTTGAACACTGAAGCTTTCTTT

j_gene: TRBJ1-1
d_gene: .
v_gene: TRBV11-2
abundance: once
CDR3aa: CASSWGQNTEAFF
CDR3nt: TGTGCCAGCAGCTGGGGACAGAACACTGAAGCTTTCTTT

j_gene: TRBJ1-1
d_gene: .
v_gene: TRBV11-2
abundance: .
CDR3aa: CASSSEPGTEAFF
CDR3nt: TGTGCCAGCAGCTCTGAGCCCGGCACTGAAGCTTTCTTT

j_gene: TRBJ1-6
d_gene: .
v_gene: TRBV3-1/TRBV3-2
abundance: .
CDR3aa: CASRPGRHDSPLHF
CDR3nt: TGTGCCAGCAGGCCAGGCCGTCATGATTCACCCCTCCACTTT

j_gene: TRBJ2-3
d_gene: .
v_gene: TRBV7-7
abundance: .
CDR3aa: CASSPSTQTDTQYF
CDR3nt: TGTGCCAGCAGCCCCTCGACTCAAACAGATACGCAGTATTTT

j_gene: TRBJ2-6
d_gene: TRBD2
v_gene: TRBV5-5
abundance: few
CDR3aa: CASRETGGLPSSGANVLTF
CDR3nt: TGTGCCAGCCGGGAAACGGGAGGGCTCCCGTCATCTGGGGCCAACGTCCTGACTTTC

j_gene: TRBJ1-2
d_gene: TRBD1
v_gene: TRBV18
abundance: .
CDR3aa: CASSPDRGSNYGYTF
CDR3nt: TGTGCCAGCTCACCAGACAGGGGATCTAACTATGGCTACACCTTC

j_gene: TRBJ2-7
d_gene: .
v_gene: TRBV4-1
abundance: .
CDR3aa: CASSQVGFGGPTYEQYF
CDR3nt: TGCGCCAGCAGCCAAGTGGGCTTTGGGGGCCCTACCTACGAGCAGTACTTC

j_gene: TRBJ2-2
d_gene: TRBD1
v_gene: TRBV6-5
abundance: many
CDR3aa: CASSYAGGNGELFF
CDR3nt: TGTGCCAGCAGTTATGCAGGGGGCAACGGGGAGCTGTTTTTT

j_gene: TRBJ1-2
d_gene: .
v_gene: TRBV2
abundance: .
CDR3aa: CASRPTGSNYGYTF
CDR3nt: TGTGCCAGCAGGCCGACAGGATCCAACTATGGCTACACCTTC

j_gene: TRBJ1-4
d_gene: TRBD1
v_gene: TRBV5-1
abundance: .
CDR3aa: CASSFGTGNEKLFF
CDR3nt: TGCGCCAGCAGCTTCGGGACAGGGAATGAAAAACTGTTTTTT

j_gene: TRBJ1-2
d_gene: TRBD1
v_gene: TRBV6-5
abundance: .
CDR3aa: CASSYSAGGSYGYTF
CDR3nt: TGTGCCAGCAGTTACAGTGCAGGGGGCAGCTATGGCTACACCTTC

j_gene: TRBJ1-1
d_gene: .
v_gene: TRBV7-3
abundance: .
CDR3aa: CASSLTYTGGANTEAFF
CDR3nt: TGTGCCAGCAGCTTAACCTACACAGGAGGGGCGAACACTGAAGCTTTCTTT

j_gene: TRBJ2-7
d_gene: TRBD2
v_gene: TRBV14
abundance: .
CDR3aa: CASSPLLAGVDEQYF
CDR3nt: TGTGCCAGCAGCCCCCTGCTAGCGGGAGTAGACGAGCAGTACTTC

j_gene: TRBJ1-1
d_gene: TRBD1
v_gene: TRBV3-1/TRBV3-2
abundance: many
CDR3aa: CASSLGTGDHTEAFF
CDR3nt: TGTGCCAGCAGCCTCGGGACAGGGGACCACACTGAAGCTTTCTTT

j_gene: TRBJ2-5
d_gene: .
v_gene: TRBV19
abundance: .
CDR3aa: CASIPAGQETQYF
CDR3nt: TGTGCCAGTATTCCAGCGGGCCAAGAGACCCAGTACTTC

j_gene: TRBJ1-3
d_gene: .
v_gene: TRBV28
abundance: .
CDR3aa: CASSLMAQTGASGNTIYF
CDR3nt: TGTGCCAGCAGTTTGATGGCCCAGACAGGCGCCTCTGGAAACACCATATATTTT

j_gene: TRBJ1-1
d_gene: TRBD1
v_gene: TRBV29-1
abundance: .
CDR3aa: CSVGFWATGAINTEAFF
CDR3nt: TGCAGCGTTGGATTCTGGGCCACAGGGGCGATAAACACTGAAGCTTTCTTT

j_gene: TRBJ1-2
d_gene: .
v_gene: TRBV9
abundance: once
CDR3aa: CASSVQPVDYGYTF
CDR3nt: TGTGCCAGCAGCGTTCAACCAGTGGACTATGGCTACACCTTC

j_gene: TRBJ2-3
d_gene: TRBD2
v_gene: TRBV7-3
abundance: .
CDR3aa: CASSLKRVSGITDTQYF
CDR3nt: TGTGCCAGCAGCTTAAAACGGGTTAGCGGGATCACAGATACGCAGTATTTT

j_gene: TRBJ2-7
d_gene: .
v_gene: TRBV27
abundance: few
CDR3aa: CASRLLERPEQYF
CDR3nt: TGTGCCAGCAGGCTACTAGAGCGGCCCGAGCAGTACTTC

j_gene: TRBJ2-5
d_gene: .
v_gene: TRBV7-3
abundance: few
CDR3aa: CASGSLGPGETQYF
CDR3nt: TGTGCCAGCGGCTCCCTGGGGCCTGGGGAGACCCAGTACTTC

j_gene: TRBJ2-2
d_gene: TRBD1
v_gene: TRBV2
abundance: .
CDR3aa: CASGRGRSTGELFF
CDR3nt: TGTGCCAGCGGCAGGGGGCGCAGCACCGGGGAGCTGTTTTTT

j_gene: TRBJ2-7
d_gene: TRBD2
v_gene: TRBV5-1
abundance: .
CDR3aa: CASRVAGTSGGEQYF
CDR3nt: TGCGCCAGCAGAGTAGCCGGAACTAGCGGGGGCGAGCAGTACTTC

j_gene: TRBJ1-1
d_gene: .
v_gene: TRBV3-1/TRBV3-2
abundance: few
CDR3aa: CASSPGDTEAFF
CDR3nt: TGTGCCAGCAGTCCAGGGGACACTGAAGCTTTCTTT